One sample yielded the 13 T cell receptor beta chains listed below, sequenced in a study of breast tumors, draining lymph nodes, adjacent tissues. TCRdb used MiXCR to reprocess the multiplex PCR reads, holding one entry per CDR3 protein. Among fewer than 20,000 distinct CDR3 sequences listed, nearly 45% were seen once. Specimen: tumor-adjacent breast tissue. These receptors all stem from a female donor with breast cancer. Some clones in this sample may be carry-over from other donors' samples.

This clonotype was picked up many times. The CDR3: CASSLGLAGVGEQFF. The CDR3 DNA reads as TGTGCCAGCAGCTTAGGTCTAGCGGGGGTGGGCGAGCAGTTCTTC. The chain joins TRBV11-3 to TRBJ2-1; the match to TRBD2 covers 10 bases. With V trimmed by 1 base and J by 10 bases, 7 bases remained unmatched. CDR1 and CDR2 from the germline V gene are SGHNT and YENEEA. The CDR3 length is 15 residues.

J is TRBJ2-2 and V is TRBV27; D gene ambiguous. V gave up 0 bases and J gave up 3 bases, with 14 bases separating them. Germline-derived CDR1 and CDR2 are MNHEY and SMNVEV (reference sequence). The CDR3 sequence is 17 residues long. The CDR3 loop reads CASSLSGLGGYTGELFF. The CDR3, as DNA: TGTGCCAGCAGTTTATCGGGGTTAGGTGGCTACACCGGGGAGCTGTTTTTT.

The sample holds many counts of this clonotype. The gene calls are TRBV5-4 and TRBJ2-5; TRBD2 matches 12 bases. The length of the CDR3 is 15 residues. Germline V gives CDR1 SGHNT, CDR2 YYREEE (reference sequence). The V gene end was trimmed by 4 bases and the J gene end by 1 base; junction bases not matched to a gene: 2. CDR3 nucleotide sequence: TGTGCCAGCAGCAGGACTAGCGGGGCCCAAGAGACCCAGTACTTC. Its protein is CASSRTSGAQETQYF. Full variable domain (rest looked up from reference TRBV5-4 and TRBJ2-5): ETGVTQSPTHLIKTRGQQVTLRCSSQSGHNTVSWYQQALGQGPQFIFQYYREEENGRGNFPPRFSGLQFPNYSSELNVNALELDDSALYLCASSRTSGAQETQYFGPGTRLLVL.

This clonotype was detected many times. The genes are TRBV7-8 and TRBJ2-6; possibly TRBD2 for D (5 bases). The CDR3 spans 15 residues. Germline CDR1 is SGHVS and CDR2 is FQNEAQ. V shed 5 bases and J shed 2 bases, with 10 bases lying between them. CDR3: CASSPTRAGANVLTF. The DNA for the CDR3 is TGTGCCAGCAGCCCCACTAGGGCTGGGGCCAACGTCCTGACTTTC.

This clonotype occurred many times. The chain uses TRBV6-2 or TRBV6-3 and TRBJ1-2; the match to TRBD1 covers 9 bases. The junction had 19 bases not matched to a gene; V was cut back by 6 bases and J by 8 bases. The CDR3 has 17 residues. Germline CDR1 and CDR2: MNHEY and SVGEGT. The CDR3 here is CASRTGTGTPGGSGYTF. CDR3 bases: TGTGCCAGCAGAACCGGGACAGGGACCCCCGGTGGGAGCGGCTACACCTTC.

This clonotype is termed medium-sized (0.01 to 0.1%). The V gene is TRBV13, the J gene TRBJ2-3; 9 positions match TRBD2. Germline values: CDR1 PRHDT, CDR2 FYEKMQ (reference sequence). The CDR3 contains 15 residues. Trimming at V came to 5 bases and at J to 4 bases, leaving 7 bases not matched to a gene. The CDR3 DNA sequence: TGTGCCAGCAGCCTCGGACTAGCGTCCCCAGATACGCAGTATTTT. Translated, it gives CASSLGLASPDTQYF. The full variable domain, its missing parts supplied by reference TRBV13 and TRBJ2-3, is AAGVIQSPRHLIKEKRETATLKCYPIPRHDTVYWYQQGPGQDPQFLISFYEKMQSDKGSIPDRFSAQQFSDYHSELNMSSLELGDSALYFCASSLGLASPDTQYFGPGTRLTVL.

This clonotype was seen at least ten times. CDR3 nucleotides: TGTGCCAGCAGCTTAGTTGTCGGGTCTAATGAAAAACTGTTTTTT. Translated, it gives CASSLVVGSNEKLFF. This chain connects TRBV7-2 to TRBJ1-4; D is unclear. The ends were cut back, 1 base at V and 3 bases at J, with 9 bases in the middle. CDR3 length: 15 residues. The germline gives CDR1 SGHTA, CDR2 FQGNSA.

This clonotype was recorded at least ten times. V gene TRBV6-2 or TRBV6-3 combines with J gene TRBJ2-1; D gene ambiguous. The CDR3 has 15 amino acids. Germline CDR1 reads MNHEY; CDR2 reads SVGEGT. V was shortened by 1 base and J by 7 bases, with 14 bases between the two germline ends. CDR3 sequence: CASSYLGRRRNEQFF. CDR3 sequence (DNA): TGTGCCAGCAGTTACTTAGGACGCAGGCGGAATGAGCAGTTCTTC.

In this sample, this clonotype turned up many times. A clone one base away is much larger, so this may be a read error. The V and J genes are TRBV20-1 and TRBJ2-1; D is possibly TRBD2 (6 bases). Germline loops: CDR1 DFQATT, CDR2 SNEGSKA (reference sequence). This CDR3 has 11 residues. The CDR3 protein is CSAREDYSSSF. CDR3 bases: TGCAGTGCTAGAGAGGACTACTCATCGTCCTTC.

This clonotype was detected many times. V gene TRBV5-5 combines with J gene TRBJ2-5; TRBD1 or TRBD2 may be the D gene (5 bases each). The length of the CDR3 is 15 residues. The V end lost 2 bases, the J end lost 5 bases, and 16 bases lay between the germline ends. In germline, CDR1 is SGHKS, CDR2 YYEKEE (reference sequence). CDR3 in amino acids: CASSFRFPGQETQYF. The CDR3 DNA is TGTGCCAGCAGCTTTAGATTCCCGGGGCAGGAGACCCAGTACTTC.

This clonotype was seen repeatedly, ten times or more. A clone one base away is much larger, so this may be a read error. The CDR3 does not end in the conserved phenylalanine or tryptophan, so this is likely a read error. V usage is TRBV4-1 and J usage is TRBJ2-7; D is possibly TRBD1 (5 bases). Trimming cost V 1 base and J 3 bases, with 13 bases left between them. The CDR3 extends over 15 amino acids. Germline V lookup: CDR1 MGHRA, CDR2 YSYEKL. The CDR3 bases are TGCGCCAGCAGCCAAGGATGGGGCACGGTCTACGAGCAGTACTCC. Protein product: CASSQGWGTVYEQYS.

This clonotype appeared many times. The rearrangement links TRBV4-3 to TRBJ2-7, with 8 nucleotides matching TRBD1. This CDR3 is 16 amino acids long. The J segment lost 2 bases and the V segment lost 3 bases, leaving 9 bases of the junction unmatched. CDR1 is LGHNA, CDR2 YSLEER, per germline. The CDR3 DNA follows: TGCGCCAGCAGCCATGACGCCGGGACAGGCGCCTACGAGCAGTACTTC. Translating gives CASSHDAGTGAYEQYF.

The chain joins TRBV7-2 to TRBJ1-5; D ambiguous. Trimming left V 1 base short and J 11 bases short, with 15 bases between. This CDR3 has 14 residues. Germline-derived CDR1 and CDR2 are SGHTA and FQGNSA. CDR3 in amino acids: CASSLGSTAETQHF. The CDR3 DNA reads as TGTGCCAGCAGCTTAGGTAGCACTGCAGAGACCCAGCATTTT.